This TCR beta chain was identified in a study of CD8 T cells in Susac syndrome. Study at large: When blood was drawn, patients with Susac syndrome were on intravenous immunoglobulin alone, on corticosteroids, or therapy-naive.

RNA amounts of 0.5 to 1 ug underwent reverse transcription with random hexamers. TCRdb reprocessed the immunoSEQ multiplex PCR reads via MiXCR and lists one record per CDR3 protein. The data show about 190,000 distinct CDR3 sequences, with approximately 96% seen just once and 0.098% held by the top ten. The source material was CD4+ T cells from PBMCs. This TCR was recovered from a human donor with Susac syndrome.

The CDR3, as DNA: TGCGCCAGCAGCCAAAGTGCGTCCGGCTACACCTTC. Translating it yields CASSQSASGYTF. This rearrangement joins TRBV4-3 to TRBJ1-2; no reliable D call. Germline assignment: CDR1 LGHNA and CDR2 YSLEER. The CDR3 extends over 12 amino acids. Deletions cut 2 bases from V and 8 bases from J, with 9 bases between.